The entry below describes one TCR beta chain. The CDR3 sequence is 15 residues long. Losses at the gene ends were 2 bases for V and 7 bases for J; bases not matched to a gene: 10. In germline, CDR1 is MNHNS, CDR2 SASEGT. This record belongs to a study of cytomegalovirus exposure and HLA in healthy donors. PCR was performed using 60 Vbeta and 13 Jbeta primers. The table came from immunoSEQ multiplex PCR; TCRdb's copy has only in-frame clones and leaves some out. The sample contains about 170,000 clones, about 62% of which appear only once. Sequencing was done on a sample of PBMCs. The V gene is TRBV6-1, the J gene TRBJ2-7; 8 bases match TRBD1. The source of this sequence is a man aged 35-49 years in good health and CMV-seronegative. CDR3 DNA sequence: TGTGCCAGCAGTGAACTGGGCAGGGGGCATTATGAGCAGTACTTC. Translated, it gives CASSELGRGHYEQYF.